This T cell receptor (beta chain) was captured by sequencing in a study of blood T cell repertoires in COVID-19. At the level of the study: COVID-19 samples from acute and convalescent phases originated in the United States, Italy and Spain. Nucleic acid was either cDNA or gDNA, and it came from T cells, B-cell-depleted T cells, or PBMCs.

Cohort allocation depended upon clinical history that participants reported. Concerning this clone: Sequence at one end of the junction differs from germline and may be a read error. The sample contains more than one DNA sequence encoding this CDR3.

Using immunoSEQ multiplex PCR, the repertoire was profiled, and TCRdb retains in-frame clones only, with some absent. The repertoire has 180,000 or so clones, 86% of them found once; the top ten carry around 5%. The specimen was PBMCs or T cells enriched from blood (not recorded which). This clonotype was sampled from a man between 35 and 55 years old with acute COVID-19.

CDR3 region: CASSSPTGITEAFF. DNA of the CDR3: TGCGCCAGCAGTTCTCCGACAGGGATCACTGAAGCTTTCTTT. This chain links TRBV27 with TRBJ1-1; 7 bases match TRBD1. The CDR3 extends over 14 amino acids. In germline, CDR1 is MNHEY, CDR2 SMNVEV (reference sequence).